The 25 T cell receptor beta chains presented below share a single source sample, sequenced in a study of blood T cell repertoires in COVID-19. Assay: immunoSEQ multiplex PCR; the TCRdb copy retains only in-frame clones and omits some. The sample consists of 250,000 to 300,000 clones, roughly 91% of them appearing once. The sequencing input was peripheral blood. The origin of the receptors is a woman in her thirties with COVID-19, enrolled during active disease.

This clone came up a few times. The chain links TRBV12-3 or TRBV12-4 to TRBJ1-1; tentative D call: TRBD1 (5 bases). The CDR3 sequence is 13 residues long. With 7 bases removed from V and 0 bases from J, the gap between germline ends came to 9 bases. CDR3 sequence reads: CASKRGMNTEAFF. As DNA, the CDR3 is TGTGCCAGCAAAAGGGGAATGAACACTGAAGCTTTCTTT.

The chain links TRBV28 to TRBJ1-6; 7 bases agree with TRBD1. This CDR3 region has 15 residues. CDR1 and CDR2 (germline): MDHEN, SYDVKM. Trimming removed 4 bases from V and 8 bases from J; junction bases left unmatched: 8. The CDR3: CASSSSETGYSPLHF. In nucleotides, the CDR3 is TGTGCCAGCAGTTCGTCCGAGACAGGGTATTCACCCCTCCACTTT.

As DNA, the CDR3 is TGCGCCAGCTCATCAGGCATCCCCACAGATACGCAGTATTTT. Amino acids: CASSSGIPTDTQYF. The rearrangement uses TRBV10-1 and TRBJ2-3; D uncertain. CDR1 is WNHNN and CDR2 is SYGVQD in the germline V gene (reference sequence). Trimming took 8 bases from V and 2 from J, leaving 14 bases between them. The CDR3 extends over 14 amino acids.

The rearrangement links TRBV12-5 to TRBJ2-3, with D possibly being TRBD2 (6 bases). This CDR3 comprises 15 residues. CDR1 is LGHNT and CDR2 is FRNRAP in the germline V gene. V was shortened by 5 bases and J by 1 base, with 13 bases between the two germline ends. For the CDR3, the DNA is TGTGCTAGTGGTGGAGGGCGATCTGGCACAGATACGCAGTATTTT. Its translation: CASGGGRSGTDTQYF.

The chain uses TRBV18 and TRBJ2-3, with TRBD2 identical over 9 bases. This CDR3 comprises 17 residues. V lost 5 bases, J lost 1 base, and 10 bases stayed unmatched. Germline assignment: CDR1 KGHSH and CDR2 LQKENI. CDR3: CASSGRGGQPGTDTQYF. CDR3 coding DNA: TGTGCCAGCTCAGGGCGGGGGGGCCAACCCGGCACAGATACGCAGTATTTT.

The chain has TRBV6-4 and TRBJ2-3; 9 positions agree with TRBD1. The V gene end was trimmed by 5 bases and the J gene end by 3 bases; junction bases not matched to a gene: 3. Germline V lookup: CDR1 MRHNA, CDR2 SNTAGT. This CDR3 is built from 14 residues. CDR3 region: CASSSGQGTDTQYF. The CDR3 bases are TGTGCCAGCAGTTCCGGACAGGGGACAGATACGCAGTATTTT.

CDR3 coding DNA: TGCGCCAGCAGCCAAGATCTAGGGGGGGCGCGCATTCAGTACTTC. Its protein is CASSQDLGGARIQYF. The gene calls are TRBV4-1 and TRBJ2-4; D is perhaps TRBD2 (7 bases). Germline V gene lookup returns CDR1 MGHRA and CDR2 YSYEKL. There are 15 residues in the CDR3. V shed 0 bases and J shed 9 bases, with 15 bases lying between them.

The rearrangement links TRBV6-4 to TRBJ1-2, with TRBD1 matching over 10 bases. CDR3 length: 15 residues. Germline CDR1 reads MRHNA; CDR2 reads SNTAGT. The junction had 8 bases not matched to a gene; V was cut back by 5 bases and J by 5 bases. The DNA for the CDR3 is TGTGCCAGCAGTCACCGGACAGGGGGGCTATATGGCTACACCTTC. This translates into CASSHRTGGLYGYTF.

V gene TRBV7-8 combines with J gene TRBJ2-7; D unresolved. The V gene lost 1 base and the J gene lost 9 bases, with 19 bases spanning the gap. The CDR3 spans 15 residues. Germline CDR1 is SGHVS and CDR2 is FQNEAQ. This CDR3 is CASSLVSGSSDGQYF. CDR3 in DNA: TGTGCCAGCAGCTTAGTTTCCGGGTCCTCTGACGGGCAGTACTTC.

This chain uses TRBV19 with TRBJ1-2; D unclear. The germline CDR1 and CDR2 sequences are LNHDA and SQIVND (reference sequence). V lost 4 bases, J lost 5 bases, and 8 bases lay in between. CDR3 length: 12 amino acids. CDR3 in amino acids: CASSTGRYGYTF. CDR3 bases: TGTGCCAGTAGTACGGGTCGTTATGGCTACACCTTC.

This clone was recorded a few times. V gene TRBV5-1 combines with J gene TRBJ1-6; D is possibly TRBD1 (6 bases). The V gene's germline CDR1 is SGHRS and CDR2 YFSETQ. This CDR3 is 18 amino acids long. V was shortened by 3 bases and J by 0 bases, with 16 bases between the two germline ends. CDR3 amino acids: CASSSSGQSSSYNSPLHF. The CDR3 DNA reads TGCGCCAGCAGCTCCTCCGGACAGTCGAGCTCCTATAATTCACCCCTCCACTTT.

This sequence joins TRBV2 and TRBJ2-3; TRBD2 matches 12 bases. The V segment lost 3 bases and the J segment 2 bases; nucleotides outside the gene matches: 9. This CDR3 spans 18 amino acids. Germline assignment: CDR1 SNHLY and CDR2 FYNNEI. The CDR3 here is CASSERSSGGEITDTQYF. In nucleotides, the CDR3 is TGTGCCAGCAGTGAGAGGTCTAGCGGGGGGGAAATCACAGATACGCAGTATTTT.

The chain uses TRBV27 and TRBJ1-1; D gene uncertain. The V end lost 5 bases, the J end lost 1 base, and 8 bases lay between the germline ends. Germline CDR1 is MNHEY and CDR2 is SMNVEV (reference sequence). CDR3 length equals 13 residues. This CDR3 reads CASSPWANTEAFF. The CDR3 region has the DNA TGTGCCAGCAGTCCCTGGGCGAACACTGAAGCTTTCTTT.

J is TRBJ1-2 and V is TRBV27, with D unclear. CDR3 size: 15 residues. The germline V gene encodes CDR1 MNHEY and CDR2 SMNVEV (reference sequence). V shed 2 bases and J shed 0 bases, with 10 bases lying between them. The CDR3 is CASSLSRPANYGYTF. CDR3 DNA sequence: TGTGCCAGCAGTTTAAGCAGGCCAGCTAACTATGGCTACACCTTC.

This chain joins TRBV19 and TRBJ1-1, with a possible D match to TRBD1 (6 bases). Germline V lookup: CDR1 LNHDA, CDR2 SQIVND (reference sequence). V was trimmed by 5 bases and J by 8 bases, leaving 18 bases between them. This CDR3 spans 14 amino acids. CDR3 in DNA: TGTGCCAGTAGTTACCAAGGGGGAACAAGAGAAGCTTTCTTT. It specifies CASSYQGGTREAFF. Full variable domain (missing parts from reference TRBV19 and TRBJ1-1): DGGITQSPKYLFRKEGQNVTLSCEQNLNHDAMYWYRQDPGQGLRLIYYSQIVNDFQKGDIAEGYSVSREKKESFPLTVTSAQKNPTAFYLCASSYQGGTREAFFGQGTRLTVV.

The rearrangement uses TRBV6-6 and TRBJ2-1; TRBD2 agrees at 7 bases. Trimming at V came to 0 bases and at J to 5 bases, leaving 7 bases not matched to a gene. Germline V gene data show CDR1 as MNHNY and CDR2 as SVGAGI (reference sequence). This CDR3 comprises 16 residues. As DNA, the CDR3 is TGTGCCAGCAGTTACTCCGGGACTACTACAAACAATGAGCAGTTCTTC. Translating gives CASSYSGTTTNNEQFF.

The chain recombines TRBV19 with TRBJ1-2; D is possibly TRBD1 (6 bases). The length of the CDR3 is 16 residues. The germline V gene has CDR1 LNHDA and CDR2 SQIVND (reference sequence). The V and J ends lost 5 bases and 1 base respectively, with 17 bases between them. CDR3 sequence (DNA): TGTGCCAGTAGTGTGCCCCGGGACACCTTTAACTATGGCTACACCTTC. Translation gives CASSVPRDTFNYGYTF.

The J gene is TRBJ2-1, the V gene TRBV7-9; TRBD2 is a possible D gene (6 bases). Germline CDR1 reads SEHNR; CDR2 reads FQNEAQ (reference sequence). This CDR3 region has 17 residues. The germline V and J ends were trimmed by 7 bases and 0 bases, with 19 bases remaining between them. CDR3 sequence reads: CASTQFLLGGSYNEQFF. As DNA, the CDR3 is TGTGCCAGCACCCAGTTTTTACTGGGGGGCTCCTACAATGAGCAGTTCTTC.

The chain combines TRBV25-1 with TRBJ1-2, with a weak D call TRBD1 (5 bases). The CDR3 spans 15 residues. Germline V gene lookup returns CDR1 MGHDK and CDR2 SYGVNS. The V end lost 3 bases, the J end lost 8 bases, and 19 bases lay between the germline ends. The CDR3 spells CASSDHSGAYLGYTF. DNA for the CDR3: TGTGCCAGCAGTGACCATAGTGGGGCCTACTTGGGCTACACCTTC.

The chain carries TRBV7-6 and TRBJ2-5; TRBD2 is a possible D gene (6 bases). This CDR3 has 15 residues. The germline V and J ends were trimmed by 2 bases and 3 bases, with 13 bases remaining between them. The germline CDR1 and CDR2 sequences are SGHVS and FNYEAQ. Here the CDR3 DNA reads TGTGCCAGCAGCTTAATTCTAGGACTAAAAGAGACCCAGTACTTC. Translating gives CASSLILGLKETQYF.

The table lists this clone with a count of one. This chain links TRBV30 with TRBJ2-5; TRBD2 agrees at 8 bases. CDR1 is GTSNPN and CDR2 is SVGIG in the germline V gene (reference sequence). This CDR3 contains 14 residues. The trim removed 0 bases at V and 3 bases at J, leaving 3 bases unmatched. The CDR3 DNA reads as TGTGCCTGGAGTGTGGGAGCGGGGGAAGAGACCCAGTACTTC. It codes for CAWSVGAGEETQYF.

This clone appeared once. The chain links TRBV7-9 to TRBJ1-3; no definite D call. Trimming removed 5 bases at V and 4 bases at J, with 15 bases between. The CDR3 sequence is 15 residues long. Germline assignment: CDR1 SEHNR and CDR2 FQNEAQ (reference sequence). In DNA form, the CDR3 reads TGTGCCAGCAGCAAAGAACGGGTTTCAGGAAACACCATATATTTT. Translating it yields CASSKERVSGNTIYF.

This chain uses TRBV29-1 with TRBJ1-3, with a possible D match to TRBD1 (5 bases). Per germline, CDR1 SQVTM and CDR2 ANQGSEA. CDR3 length: 13 residues. V shed 7 bases and J shed 0 bases, with 10 bases lying between them. CDR3 loop: CSASTVSGNTIYF. The CDR3 DNA sequence: TGCAGCGCATCGACAGTCTCTGGAAACACCATATATTTT.

This sequence joins TRBV3-1 (or the pseudogene TRBV3-2) and TRBJ2-1, with 11 bases fitting TRBD2. The CDR3 spans 19 residues. The V gene's germline CDR1 is LGHDT and CDR2 YNNKEL (reference sequence). The V and J ends lost 4 bases and 0 bases, in that order; junction bases with no gene match: 11. The CDR3: CASSPRLAGGQSSYNEQFF. The DNA of the CDR3 is TGTGCCAGCAGCCCCCGGCTAGCGGGGGGCCAGAGCTCCTACAATGAGCAGTTCTTC.

This clone was observed once. The rearrangement links TRBV7-9 to TRBJ1-1; TRBD1 might be the D (5 bases). The length of the CDR3 is 13 residues. Germline-derived CDR1 and CDR2 are SEHNR and FQNEAQ (reference sequence). Trimming took off 5 bases at V and 11 bases at J, with 18 bases between the two ends. The DNA for the CDR3 is TGTGCCAGCAGCGATCAGGGTCGGAGAAGGGCTTTCTTT. Translation: CASSDQGRRRAFF.